This TCR beta chain was sequenced for a study of regulatory T cells in long-lasting Graves disease. The length of the CDR3 is 12 residues. Germline V lookup: CDR1 DFQATT, CDR2 SNEGSKA (reference sequence). Trimming cost V 3 bases and J 8 bases, with 10 bases left between them. Arm-PCR of CDR3 regions and iRepertoire HTBI primers were used to build TCR beta libraries. In the source study's methods: Identification of gene segments yielded approximately 62 TRBV and 12 to 15 TRBJ across samples. TCRdb re-analysed the multiplex PCR reads in MiXCR, keeping a single row per CDR3 protein. The V and J calls shown here were made by TCRdb, not taken from the authors' results. The sample includes about 440,000 distinct CDR3 sequences, approximately 15% of them seen just once. This clonotype was seen repeatedly, ten times or more. Time point: newly diagnosed GD, antithyroid drugs for less than 3 months. Extracted RNA from PBMCs served as the source of the TCR library.

These data are also associated with another study on T cells in Graves' hyperthyroidism and ophthalmopathy.

This receptor was taken from a woman under 40 with Graves disease. Sample: peripheral blood mononuclear cells (PBMCs), taken at new diagnosis, from a patient treated with antithyroid drugs. The chain uses TRBV20-1 and TRBJ2-2; no clear D. The CDR3 DNA is TGCAGTGCTAGGGAAGATGCGGGGGAGCTGTTTTTT. Its protein is CSAREDAGELFF.